This TCR beta chain came from a study of TIL therapy for anti-PD-1-resistant metastatic lung cancer. Indicated time point: pre-treatment sample, taken before nivolumab and TIL therapy. The immunoSEQ assay was v3. Profiling relied on immunoSEQ multiplex PCR, and the TCRdb table lists in-frame clones only, not all of them. The sample includes 45,000 to 75,000 clones, about two thirds of them seen just once. V gave up 8 bases and J gave up 7 bases; unmatched junction bases: 3. The length of the CDR3 is 13 residues. Germline-derived CDR1 and CDR2 are LNHDA and SQIVND (reference sequence). The starting material was blood, obtained at baseline. V is TRBV19 and J is TRBJ1-6; 9 nucleotides align to TRBD1. The clonotype was recovered from a person aged 30 to 80 with non-small cell lung cancer. CDR3 DNA: TGTGCCAGTGCCGGACAGGGGAATTCACCCCTCCACTTT. It specifies CASAGQGNSPLHF.